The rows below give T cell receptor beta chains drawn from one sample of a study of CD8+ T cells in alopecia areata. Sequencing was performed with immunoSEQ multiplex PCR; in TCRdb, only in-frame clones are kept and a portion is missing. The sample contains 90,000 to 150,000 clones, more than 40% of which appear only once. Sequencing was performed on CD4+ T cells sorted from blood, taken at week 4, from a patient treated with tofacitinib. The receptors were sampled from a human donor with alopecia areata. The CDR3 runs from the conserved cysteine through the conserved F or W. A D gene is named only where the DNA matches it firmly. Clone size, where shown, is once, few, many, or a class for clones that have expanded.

TGCAGCGTCGCATACAGGGGGACAAGCTCCTACGAGCAGTACTTC	CSVAYRGTSSYEQYF	TRBD1	TRBV29-1	few	TRBJ2-7
TGCGCCAGCAGCTTGGGGACAGTCTCCATCGACGAGCAGTACTTC	CASSLGTVSIDEQYF	-	TRBV5-1	-	TRBJ2-7
TGCAGCGTTGTACCTAGCGGGGACGTAGCCCAGTACTTC	CSVVPSGDVAQYF	TRBD2	TRBV29-1	once	TRBJ2-5
TGTGCCATCAGTGACCCCGGACAGGGGGAAAATGAGCAGTTCTTC	CAISDPGQGENEQFF	TRBD1	TRBV10-3	few	TRBJ2-1
TGTGCCTGGAGTCAAGGGCAGCGAGGGCCCTTCAGCAATCAGCCCCAGCATTTT	CAWSQGQRGPFSNQPQHF	-	TRBV30	once	TRBJ1-5
TGCGCCAGCAGCCAAAGTATCCCCGCAGCGGAAGAGACCCAGTACTTC	CASSQSIPAAEETQYF	-	TRBV4-1	-	TRBJ2-5
TGCAGCGTTGAAGCATACGGGAACGAGCAGTACTTC	CSVEAYGNEQYF	-	TRBV29-1	-	TRBJ2-7
TGTGCCAGTACAGGGGGCTACGAGCAGTACTTC	CASTGGYEQYF	TRBD1	TRBV6-1	-	TRBJ2-7
TGTGCCAGCAGTTCCGAGTTGGGGGGCAGGCAAGCCACCTTC	CASSSELGGRQATF	-	TRBV7-9	-	TRBJ1-2
TGCAGCGTTGAGCGGGTCCTTCCCGGGGAGCTGTTTTTT	CSVERVLPGELFF	-	TRBV29-1	-	TRBJ2-2
TGTGCCACCAGCAGAGACCATCGGACTAGAGCGATTTACAATGAGCAGTTCTTC	CATSRDHRTRAIYNEQFF	TRBD2	TRBV15	-	TRBJ2-1
TGTGCCAGCAGCCCGGACAGGACCTTGGGAGGCTACACCTTC	CASSPDRTLGGYTF	TRBD1	TRBV5-6	-	TRBJ1-2
TGTGCCTGGAGTGTACGGTCAGGGCTTGGCTACACCTTC	CAWSVRSGLGYTF	-	TRBV30	-	TRBJ1-2
TGCGCCAGCACCTTAGAGACAGGGGGCCCAGATACGCAGTATTTT	CASTLETGGPDTQYF	TRBD1	TRBV5-1	few	TRBJ2-3
TGTGCCAGCAGCTTAGACAGGGGGTCCTACAATGAGCAGTTCTTC	CASSLDRGSYNEQFF	TRBD1	TRBV7-9	few	TRBJ2-1
TGTGCCTGGAGTGGAGCGACAGTGATTAATGAAAAACTGTTTTTT	CAWSGATVINEKLFF	-	TRBV30	-	TRBJ1-4
TGTGCCTGGAGTGTAGGGCGTCTCGACTCTCCCCAGCATTTT	CAWSVGRLDSPQHF	-	TRBV30	-	TRBJ1-5